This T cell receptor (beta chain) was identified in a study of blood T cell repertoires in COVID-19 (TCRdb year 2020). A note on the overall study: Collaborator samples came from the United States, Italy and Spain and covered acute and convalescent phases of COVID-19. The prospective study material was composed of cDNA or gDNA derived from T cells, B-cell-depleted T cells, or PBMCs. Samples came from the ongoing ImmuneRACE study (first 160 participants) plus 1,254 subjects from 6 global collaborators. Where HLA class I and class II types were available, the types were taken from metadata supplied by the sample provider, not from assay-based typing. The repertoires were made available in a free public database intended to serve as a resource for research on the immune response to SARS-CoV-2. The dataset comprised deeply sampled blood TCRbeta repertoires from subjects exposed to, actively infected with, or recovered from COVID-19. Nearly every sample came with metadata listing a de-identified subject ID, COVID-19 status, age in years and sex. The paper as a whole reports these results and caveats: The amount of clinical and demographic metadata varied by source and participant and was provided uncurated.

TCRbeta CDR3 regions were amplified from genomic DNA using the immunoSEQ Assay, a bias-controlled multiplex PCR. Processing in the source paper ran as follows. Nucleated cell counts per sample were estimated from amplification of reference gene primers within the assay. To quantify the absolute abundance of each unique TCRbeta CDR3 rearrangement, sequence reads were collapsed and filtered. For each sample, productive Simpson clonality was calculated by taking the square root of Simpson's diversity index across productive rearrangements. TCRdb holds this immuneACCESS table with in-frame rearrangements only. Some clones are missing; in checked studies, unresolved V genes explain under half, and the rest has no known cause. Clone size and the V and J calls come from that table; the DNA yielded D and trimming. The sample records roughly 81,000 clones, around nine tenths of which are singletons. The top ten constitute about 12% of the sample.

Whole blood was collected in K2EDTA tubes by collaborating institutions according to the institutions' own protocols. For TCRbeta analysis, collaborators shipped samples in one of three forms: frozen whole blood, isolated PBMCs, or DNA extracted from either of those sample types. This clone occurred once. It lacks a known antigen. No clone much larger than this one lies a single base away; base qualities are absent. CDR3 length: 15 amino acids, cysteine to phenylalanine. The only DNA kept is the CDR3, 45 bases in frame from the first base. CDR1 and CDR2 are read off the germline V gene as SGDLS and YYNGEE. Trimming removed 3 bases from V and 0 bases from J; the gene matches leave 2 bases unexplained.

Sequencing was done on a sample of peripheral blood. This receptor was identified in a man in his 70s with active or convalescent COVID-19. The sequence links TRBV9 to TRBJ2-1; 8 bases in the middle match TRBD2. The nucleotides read TGTGCCAGCAGCGGTAGCGGGACCTCCTACAATGAGCAGTTCTTC. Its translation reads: CASSGSGTSYNEQFF.